These 24 T cell receptor beta chains share one sample of origin, sequenced in a study of blood T cell repertoires in COVID-19. Sequenced by immunoSEQ multiplex PCR; TCRdb stores in-frame clones only, minus some. The profile shows more than 130,000 clones, more than 75% of them singletons. Sequenced material: peripheral blood. Source of these receptors: a middle-aged woman with acute or convalescent COVID-19.

This clone was observed a handful of times. The genes are TRBV19 and TRBJ2-6; D not resolved. CDR1 and CDR2 from the germline V gene are LNHDA and SQIVND (reference sequence). Trimming removed 1 base at V and 2 bases at J, with 9 bases between. The CDR3 runs 16 residues. The CDR3 is CASSIGRGPGANVLTF. The CDR3 region has the DNA TGTGCCAGTAGTATAGGCCGAGGCCCTGGGGCCAACGTCCTGACTTTC. Complete variable domain (other parts from reference TRBV19 and TRBJ2-6): DGGITQSPKYLFRKEGQNVTLSCEQNLNHDAMYWYRQDPGQGLRLIYYSQIVNDFQKGDIAEGYSVSREKKESFPLTVTSAQKNPTAFYLCASSIGRGPGANVLTFGAGSRLTVL.

The chain uses TRBV9 and TRBJ1-1; D may be TRBD1 (6 bases). The V gene's germline CDR1 is SGDLS and CDR2 YYNGEE. The CDR3 is 13 residues long. Trimming left V 0 bases short and J 5 bases short, with 8 bases between. The CDR3 reads CASSVGRGTEAFF. Written as DNA, the CDR3 is TGTGCCAGCAGCGTAGGAAGGGGGACTGAAGCTTTCTTT. Full variable domain (missing parts from reference TRBV9 and TRBJ1-1): DSGVTQTPKHLITATGQRVTLRCSPRSGDLSVYWYQQSLDQGLQFLIQYYNGEERAKGNILERFSAQQFPDLHSELNLSSLELGDSALYFCASSVGRGTEAFFGQGTRLTVV.

The chain joins TRBV28 to TRBJ1-1; 10 bases are a match to TRBD1. The CDR3 is 16 amino acids. V was clipped by 7 bases and J by 0 bases; unmatched bases: 8. Per the germline V gene, CDR1 is MDHEN and CDR2 is SYDVKM. CDR3 nucleotides: TGTGCCAGCAATCTAGGGACAGGGGTTTTGAACACTGAAGCTTTCTTT. Its protein is CASNLGTGVLNTEAFF.

The chain employs TRBV10-3 and TRBJ2-1; D possibly corresponds to TRBD2 (5 bases). The CDR3 consists of 15 residues. Per the germline V gene, CDR1 is ENHRY and CDR2 is SYGVKD. V was cut by 5 bases and J by 6 bases, with 17 bases left in between. CDR3 protein: CAISRTSTGPNEQFF. For the CDR3, the DNA is TGTGCCATCAGTCGGACTTCGACCGGGCCCAATGAGCAGTTCTTC.

This sequence joins TRBV3-1 (or the pseudogene TRBV3-2) and TRBJ2-7; 12 nucleotides match TRBD1. The CDR3 length is 15 residues. The V gene's germline CDR1 is LGHDT and CDR2 YNNKEL (reference sequence). The ends lost 4 bases at V and 5 bases at J; junction bases unmatched: 6. CDR3 sequence: CASSPRGQGADEQYF. In DNA form, the CDR3 reads TGTGCCAGCAGCCCTAGGGGACAGGGGGCCGACGAGCAGTACTTC.

The rearrangement joins TRBV4-3 to TRBJ1-3; perhaps TRBD1 as D (6 bases). V gave up 4 bases and J gave up 9 bases, with 25 bases separating them. The CDR3 contains 17 residues. CDR1 is LGHNA and CDR2 is YSLEER in the germline V gene. As DNA, the CDR3 is TGCGCCAGCAGCCCCTCACATTCGACAGGCTCAGGAGGCACCATATATTTT. Residues: CASSPSHSTGSGGTIYF.

This chain uses TRBV27 with TRBJ1-2; tentatively, D is TRBD1 (6 bases). Germline V gene sequence: CDR1 MNHEY, CDR2 SMNVEV (reference sequence). This CDR3 is 14 amino acids long. V lost 5 bases, J lost 5 bases, and 15 bases lay in between. The CDR3 nucleotides read TGTGCCAGCAGTCCCTCCTCGACAGGTTATGGCTACACCTTC. Amino acid sequence: CASSPSSTGYGYTF.

V and J are TRBV5-4 and TRBJ1-1, with TRBD1 identical over 7 bases. Per germline, CDR1 SGHNT and CDR2 YYREEE (reference sequence). CDR3 size: 12 residues. Germline trimming cut 0 bases from V and 7 bases from J; bases unmatched to any gene: 0. For the CDR3, the DNA is TGTGCCAGCAGCTTGGGGGACAGTGAAGCTTTCTTT. Translated: CASSLGDSEAFF.

Remarks on this clone: The same CDR3 is also encoded by other DNA sequences in this sample. V gene TRBV12-3 or TRBV12-4 combines with J gene TRBJ1-5; 9 nucleotides agree with TRBD1. There are 13 residues in the CDR3. The trim removed 6 bases at V and 6 bases at J, leaving 3 bases unmatched. CDR3 coding DNA: TGTGCCAGCAGAGGACAGGGGATTCAGCCCCAGCATTTT. As protein: CASRGQGIQPQHF.

V gene TRBV2 combines with J gene TRBJ1-5, with TRBD1 matching over 9 bases. The CDR3 spans 15 residues. The J segment lost 4 bases and the V segment lost 6 bases, leaving 7 bases of the junction unmatched. CDR1 is SNHLY and CDR2 is FYNNEI in the germline V gene. CDR3 protein: CASSSDRGGNQPQHF. The CDR3, as DNA: TGTGCCAGCAGCTCGGACAGGGGCGGAAATCAGCCCCAGCATTTT.

This rearrangement joins TRBV7-2 to TRBJ2-3; possibly TRBD2 for D (6 bases). Germline lookup yields CDR1 SGHTA and CDR2 FQGNSA. The CDR3 covers 17 residues. V lost 1 base to trimming and J lost 5 bases, with 19 bases between them. The CDR3 loop is CASSLVGAGRDRDTQYF. DNA of the CDR3: TGTGCCAGCAGCTTAGTCGGTGCAGGGCGGGATAGAGATACGCAGTATTTT.

J is TRBJ2-5 and V is TRBV18; D is unclear. This CDR3 is built from 13 residues. The V gene's germline CDR1 is KGHSH and CDR2 LQKENI. Trimming cost V 3 bases and J 1 base, with 6 bases left between them. The CDR3 region has the DNA TGTGCCAGCTCACCCGGTCTCCAAGAGACCCAGTACTTC. Its translation: CASSPGLQETQYF.

V usage is TRBV7-9 and J usage is TRBJ1-4; a possible D gene is TRBD1 (5 bases). With 1 base removed from V and 10 bases from J, the gap between germline ends came to 16 bases. CDR1 and CDR2 from the germline V gene are SEHNR and FQNEAQ (reference sequence). There are 15 residues in the CDR3. DNA of the CDR3: TGTGCCAGCAGCTTAGAAGACAGCGTACGAGGAAAACTGTTTTTT. Protein product: CASSLEDSVRGKLFF. Filled out from reference TRBV7-9 and TRBJ1-4, the complete variable domain reads DTGVSQNPRHKITKRGQNVTFRCDPISEHNRLYWYRQTLGQGPEFLTYFQNEAQLEKSRLLSDRFSAERPKGSFSTLEIQRTEQGDSAMYLCASSLEDSVRGKLFFGSGTQLSVL.

The chain couples TRBV28 to TRBJ2-7; D possibly corresponds to TRBD2 (5 bases). Germline V gene lookup returns CDR1 MDHEN and CDR2 SYDVKM. The CDR3 runs 12 residues. Trimming pared 10 bases from V and 0 bases from J, leaving 10 bases between. CDR3 in amino acids: CATGGFSYEQYF. CDR3 nucleotides: TGTGCCACCGGAGGCTTCTCCTACGAGCAGTACTTC.

This chain joins TRBV28 and TRBJ1-6, with D perhaps matching TRBD1 (5 bases). Germline V gene lookup returns CDR1 MDHEN and CDR2 SYDVKM. V lost 3 bases to trimming and J lost 17 bases, with 17 bases between them. CDR3 length equals 13 residues. CDR3 amino acids: CASSFLGGTRIHF. CDR3 DNA sequence: TGTGCCAGCAGTTTCTTGGGAGGGACTAGAATCCACTTT.

This rearrangement joins TRBV18 to TRBJ1-1; D is possibly TRBD1 (5 bases). The V and J ends lost 6 bases and 2 bases respectively, with 10 bases between them. CDR1 KGHSH and CDR2 LQKENI come from the germline V gene. The length of the CDR3 is 13 residues. DNA of the CDR3: TGTGCCAGCTCGGCGGGACGAAACACTGAAGCTTTCTTT. It translates to CASSAGRNTEAFF.

The CDR3 is CASSLGTGGAGGYTF. The CDR3 DNA is TGTGCCAGCAGCTTAGGGACAGGGGGCGCGGGTGGCTACACCTTC. V usage is TRBV7-2 and J usage is TRBJ1-2; 11 bases are a match to TRBD1. Germline CDR1 SGHTA, CDR2 FQGNSA. The CDR3 is made up of 15 amino acids. Germline trimming cut 1 base from V and 7 bases from J; bases unmatched to any gene: 5.

The rearrangement joins TRBV7-2 to TRBJ1-5; 7 positions match TRBD1. The CDR3 sequence is 15 residues long. Germline V gene sequence: CDR1 SGHTA, CDR2 FQGNSA. The V gene end was trimmed by 4 bases and the J gene end by 0 bases; junction bases not matched to a gene: 3. CDR3: CASSSGQTSNQPQHF. The CDR3 DNA is TGTGCCAGCAGCTCGGGACAGACTAGCAATCAGCCCCAGCATTTT.

The chain couples TRBV6-1 to TRBJ2-7; D possibly corresponds to TRBD1 (6 bases). V lost 2 bases and J 2 bases, leaving 13 bases between the germline ends. This CDR3 has 15 amino acids. Germline V gene data show CDR1 as MNHNS and CDR2 as SASEGT. The CDR3 DNA is TGTGCCAGCAGTGAACTGCCAGGGGACCCCTACGAGCAGTACTTC. Protein: CASSELPGDPYEQYF.

The chain has TRBV7-9 and TRBJ1-1; 7 bases agree with TRBD1. This CDR3 has 15 amino acids. CDR1 and CDR2 (germline): SEHNR, FQNEAQ (reference sequence). The V and J ends lost 5 bases and 0 bases, in that order; junction bases with no gene match: 6. The DNA of the CDR3 is TGTGCCAGCAGCCCCAGGACAGGTTTGAACACTGAAGCTTTCTTT. Its protein is CASSPRTGLNTEAFF.

The genes are TRBV6-1 and TRBJ2-7, with TRBD2 matching 11 bases. This CDR3 region has 15 residues. The ends lost 8 bases at V and 1 base at J; junction bases unmatched: 7. The germline CDR1 and CDR2 sequences are MNHNS and SASEGT. The CDR3 protein is CASSLVAGGSYEQYF. CDR3 DNA sequence: TGTGCCAGCTCATTGGTAGCGGGAGGGTCCTACGAGCAGTACTTC.

The V call is TRBV6-5, the J call TRBJ1-1; D might be TRBD1 (6 bases). Trimming shortened V by 8 bases and J by 1 base, and 11 bases separated the two germline ends. The CDR3 has 13 amino acids. The germline gives CDR1 MNHEY, CDR2 SVGAGI. The CDR3 DNA follows: TGTGCCAGCCACGGACAGCCGAACACTGAAGCTTTCTTT. As protein: CASHGQPNTEAFF.

V gene TRBV7-3 combines with J gene TRBJ2-2, with TRBD2 identical over 8 bases. CDR1 and CDR2 (germline): SGHTA, FQGTGA. Losses at the gene ends were 4 bases for V and 6 bases for J; bases not matched to a gene: 13. The CDR3 is made up of 17 amino acids. The CDR3 sequence: CASSSQPGLVGAGELFF. For the CDR3, the DNA is TGTGCCAGCAGCTCACAACCGGGACTAGTGGGGGCCGGGGAGCTGTTTTTT.

The CDR3 bases are TGTGCCACTCCTAAAAGGGACAGGGAGCCTTCTGGGGCCAACGTCCTGACTTTC. Its protein is CATPKRDREPSGANVLTF. The chain couples TRBV24-1 to TRBJ2-6, with 9 bases lining up with TRBD1. Germline values: CDR1 KGHDR, CDR2 SFDVKD. J gave up 1 base and V 10 bases, and 13 bases lay outside the gene matches. This CDR3 contains 18 residues.